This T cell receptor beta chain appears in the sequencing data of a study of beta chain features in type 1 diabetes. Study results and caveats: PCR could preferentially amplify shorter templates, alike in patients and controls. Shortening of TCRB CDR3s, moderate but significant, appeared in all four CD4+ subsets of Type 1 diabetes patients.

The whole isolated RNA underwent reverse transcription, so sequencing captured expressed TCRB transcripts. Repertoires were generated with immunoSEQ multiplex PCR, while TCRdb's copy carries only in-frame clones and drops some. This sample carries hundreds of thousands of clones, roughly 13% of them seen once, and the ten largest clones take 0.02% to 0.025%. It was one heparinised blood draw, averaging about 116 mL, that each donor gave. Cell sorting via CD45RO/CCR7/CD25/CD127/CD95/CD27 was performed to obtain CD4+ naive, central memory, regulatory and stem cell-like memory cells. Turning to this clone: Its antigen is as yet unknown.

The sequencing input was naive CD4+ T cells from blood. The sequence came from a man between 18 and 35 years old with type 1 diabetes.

The CDR3 nucleotides are TGTGCCAGCAGTGATATGATGGGGGGCAATAATTCACCCCTCCACTTT. This codes for CASSDMMGGNNSPLHF. J is TRBJ1-6 and V is TRBV6-1, with D maybe TRBD1 (6 bases). Trimming removed 3 bases from V and 5 bases from J, with 14 bases in between. Germline loops: CDR1 MNHNS, CDR2 SASEGT. The length of the CDR3 is 16 residues.